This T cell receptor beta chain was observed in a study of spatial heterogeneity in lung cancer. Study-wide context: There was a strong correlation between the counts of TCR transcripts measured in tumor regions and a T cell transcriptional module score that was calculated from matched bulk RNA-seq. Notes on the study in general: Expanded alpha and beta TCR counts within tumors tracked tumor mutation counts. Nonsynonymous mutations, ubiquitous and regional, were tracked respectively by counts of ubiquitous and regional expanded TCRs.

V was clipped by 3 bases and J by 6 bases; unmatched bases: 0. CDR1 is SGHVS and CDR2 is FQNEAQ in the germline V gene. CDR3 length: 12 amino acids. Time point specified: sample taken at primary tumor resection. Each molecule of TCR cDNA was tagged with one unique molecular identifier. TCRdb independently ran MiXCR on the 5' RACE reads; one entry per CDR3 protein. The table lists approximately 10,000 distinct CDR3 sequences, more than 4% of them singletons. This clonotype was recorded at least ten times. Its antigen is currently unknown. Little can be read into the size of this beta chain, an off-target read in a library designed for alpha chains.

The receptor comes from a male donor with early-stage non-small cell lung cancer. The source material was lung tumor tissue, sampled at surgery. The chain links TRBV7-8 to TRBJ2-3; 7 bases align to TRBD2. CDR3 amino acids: CASSFSGDTQYF. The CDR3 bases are TGTGCCAGCAGCTTTAGCGGGGATACGCAGTATTTT.